The TCR beta chain under discussion was sequenced for a study of T cell repertoires in cytomegalovirus infection. Study information: Signatures in public TCR beta sequences pointed to both CMV infection and matching HLA type.

Trimming took off 8 bases at V and 11 bases at J, with 34 bases between the two ends. Germline assignment: CDR1 SGHDN and CDR2 FVKESK. This CDR3 comprises 18 residues. Study findings and constraints: Clonotypes of TCR beta that were HLA-C-restricted and CMV-specific dominated the ex vivo response. Cumulative public TCR beta family frequency identified CMV carriers with the relevant HLA.

This clonotype has more than one count but fewer than ten. Its antigen is not known. From the reads, TCRdb called clonotypes with MiXCR, one entry per CDR3 protein. This sample has 680,000 or so distinct CDR3 sequences; roughly a third occur once, and the top ten carry roughly 18%. The receptor comes from a human donor in good health (CMV status not recorded). Some clones in this sample may be carry-over from other donors' samples. Sequencing was performed on cultured PBMCs, taken from culture after CMV antigen stimulation. The rearrangement joins TRBV14 to TRBJ1-5; a possible D gene is TRBD1 (5 bases). The CDR3 protein is CASHPRWQGPSIISAQHF. The CDR3 DNA is TGTGCCAGCCACCCAAGGTGGCAGGGACCTTCCATCATCTCTGCCCAGCATTTT.